Each of the 24 T cell receptor beta chains below was sequenced from the same sample in a study of shared clonotypes between healthy human individuals. The table came from immunoSEQ multiplex PCR; TCRdb's copy has only in-frame clones and leaves some out. The table includes millions of clones, approximately 90% detected once. The sample consisted of naive CD4+ T cells sorted from blood. Subset described: CD45RA+ positively selected. Receptor source: a man aged 18 to 35 in good health.

The chain has TRBV15 and TRBJ1-1; D is undetermined. The germline V and J ends were trimmed by 8 bases and 4 bases, with 26 bases remaining between them. The CDR3 length is 17 residues. Per the germline V gene, CDR1 is LNHNV and CDR2 is YYDKDF (reference sequence). For the CDR3, the DNA is TGTGCCACCCTGAAAGTAGTTGGAGAAATTGCCGGCACTGAAGCTTTCTTT. It translates to CATLKVVGEIAGTEAFF.

The rearrangement joins TRBV5-5 to TRBJ1-4; D is ambiguous. Germline V lookup: CDR1 SGHKS, CDR2 YYEKEE (reference sequence). The CDR3 consists of 12 residues. V shed 4 bases and J shed 7 bases, with 8 bases lying between them. CDR3 in amino acids: CASSPDGEKLFF. CDR3 DNA: TGTGCCAGCAGCCCGGACGGTGAAAAACTGTTTTTT. Combining the CDR3 with reference TRBV5-5 and TRBJ1-4 gives the whole variable domain DAGVTQSPTHLIKTRGQQVTLRCSPISGHKSVSWYQQVLGQGPQFIFQYYEKEERGRGNFPDRFSARQFPNYSSELNVNALLLGDSALYLCASSPDGEKLFFGSGTQLSVL.

The chain recombines TRBV5-1 with TRBJ1-2; a possible D gene is TRBD1 (6 bases). The germline gives CDR1 SGHRS, CDR2 YFSETQ. Trimming removed 4 bases from V and 5 bases from J, with 15 bases in between. CDR3 length: 14 amino acids. The CDR3 DNA reads as TGCGCCAGCAGCGAATCGACAGGAACTTATGGCTACACCTTC. It is translated as CASSESTGTYGYTF.

The chain combines TRBV6-1 with TRBJ2-1; 8 bases match TRBD2. Trimming cost V 1 base and J 4 bases; bases outside gene matches: 3. Germline V gene data show CDR1 as MNHNS and CDR2 as SASEGT. The CDR3 covers 15 residues. CDR3 sequence reads: CASSEERGKYNEQFF. CDR3 DNA: TGTGCCAGCAGTGAAGAGCGGGGGAAGTACAATGAGCAGTTCTTC.

To note about this clone: The same CDR3 is also encoded by other DNA sequences in this sample. This sequence joins TRBV19 and TRBJ1-5; D not resolved. Germline loops: CDR1 LNHDA, CDR2 SQIVND (reference sequence). V gave up 5 bases and J gave up 3 bases, with 5 bases separating them. The CDR3 spans 12 residues. In DNA form, the CDR3 reads TGTGCCAGTAGTCCTTCCAATCAGCCCCAGCATTTT. Its translation: CASSPSNQPQHF. The full variable domain, with the rest looked up from reference TRBV19 and TRBJ1-5, is DGGITQSPKYLFRKEGQNVTLSCEQNLNHDAMYWYRQDPGQGLRLIYYSQIVNDFQKGDIAEGYSVSREKKESFPLTVTSAQKNPTAFYLCASSPSNQPQHFGDGTRLSIL.

The chain is built from TRBV5-4 and TRBJ2-1; D is unresolved. This CDR3 has 16 residues. V was shortened by 0 bases and J by 5 bases, with 15 bases between the two germline ends. CDR1 and CDR2 from the germline V gene are SGHNT and YYREEE (reference sequence). The CDR3 sequence is CASSLGTNVGNNEQFF. The DNA for the CDR3 is TGTGCCAGCAGCTTGGGGACCAACGTTGGAAACAATGAGCAGTTCTTC.

The V gene is TRBV20-1, the J gene TRBJ1-1, with D perhaps matching TRBD1 (6 bases). This CDR3 region has 11 residues. CDR1 and CDR2 (germline): DFQATT, SNEGSKA (reference sequence). V lost 4 bases, J lost 6 bases, and 9 bases lay in between. CDR3 DNA: TGCAGTGCTATGGGGGCGGCTGAAGCTTTCTTT. Its protein product is CSAMGAAEAFF.

The chain carries TRBV6-1 and TRBJ2-1; 7 bases align to TRBD1. CDR1 and CDR2 from the germline V gene are MNHNS and SASEGT. V shed 4 bases and J 1 base; nucleotides not matched to a gene: 7. The CDR3 consists of 16 residues. CDR3 amino acids: CASSGPGQPSYNEQFF. CDR3 nucleotide sequence: TGTGCCAGCAGTGGACCGGGACAGCCTTCCTACAATGAGCAGTTCTTC.

This rearrangement joins TRBV5-1 to TRBJ2-3; 10 bases agree with TRBD1. Per the germline V gene, CDR1 is SGHRS and CDR2 is YFSETQ. The CDR3 covers 16 residues. The trim removed 4 bases at V and 5 bases at J, leaving 10 bases unmatched. CDR3 bases: TGCGCCAGCAGCCGACGTGGGACAGGGGTAGGAGATACGCAGTATTTT. Its protein is CASSRRGTGVGDTQYF.

The chain carries TRBV5-8 and TRBJ1-2, with D maybe TRBD1 (5 bases). Per germline, CDR1 SGHTS and CDR2 YDEGEE. This CDR3 has 14 residues. Between the trimmed V and J ends, which lost 4 bases and 5 bases, there was a span of 15 bases. The CDR3 reads CASSQGLGSYGYTF. CDR3 coding DNA: TGTGCCAGCAGCCAGGGACTCGGGTCGTATGGCTACACCTTC.

The J gene is TRBJ1-2, the V gene TRBV2; D possibly corresponds to TRBD1 (5 bases). V shed 1 base and J shed 8 bases, with 11 bases lying between them. Germline CDR1 SNHLY, CDR2 FYNNEI. The CDR3 is 13 residues long. The DNA of the CDR3 is TGTGCCAGCAGTGAAGGGGGGTCTCGGGGCTACACCTTC. It codes for CASSEGGSRGYTF.

The chain couples TRBV7-2 to TRBJ2-5; tentatively, D is TRBD2 (6 bases). V dropped 5 bases and J dropped 5 bases, with 15 bases sitting between them. Germline CDR1 and CDR2: SGHTA and FQGNSA. CDR3 size: 14 residues. CDR3 sequence reads: CASSGGGAGETQYF. In nucleotides, the CDR3 is TGTGCCAGCAGCGGCGGAGGGGCCGGGGAGACCCAGTACTTC.

The V and J genes are TRBV28 and TRBJ1-1, with D uncertain. Germline CDR1 MDHEN, CDR2 SYDVKM. Trimming took 5 bases from V and 10 from J, leaving 20 bases between them. CDR3 size: 14 residues. The CDR3 spells CASSPQAVSYVAFF. Written as DNA, the CDR3 is TGTGCCAGCAGTCCGCAGGCAGTCTCTTACGTAGCTTTCTTT.

The chain uses TRBV14 and TRBJ2-1, with 16 nucleotides matching TRBD2. Germline assignment: CDR1 SGHDN and CDR2 FVKESK. The CDR3 is made up of 17 amino acids. J lost 2 bases, V lost 6 bases, and 4 bases had no gene match. The chain's CDR3 is CASRRGTSGGAYNEQFF. The DNA for the CDR3 is TGTGCCAGCAGACGCGGGACTAGCGGGGGGGCCTACAATGAGCAGTTCTTC.

The chain combines TRBV6-6 with TRBJ2-2; possible D gene TRBD2, 5 bases. Trimming removed 4 bases at V and 6 bases at J, with 18 bases between. The CDR3 extends over 16 amino acids. Germline CDR1 MNHNY, CDR2 SVGAGI (reference sequence). The CDR3 nucleotides read TGTGCCAGCAGTTCGGGCCCGCTAGAGCGGTCCGGGGAGCTGTTTTTT. Protein sequence: CASSSGPLERSGELFF.

In regard to this clone: This sample includes further DNA sequences coding for the same CDR3. V and J are TRBV7-8 and TRBJ2-7; the D is unclear. V was cut by 1 base and J by 2 bases, with 9 bases left in between. The CDR3 is made up of 14 amino acids. Germline-derived CDR1 and CDR2 are SGHVS and FQNEAQ. The CDR3 coding sequence is TGTGCCAGCAGCTTAGGTACAACTACCTACGAGCAGTACTTC. It translates to CASSLGTTTYEQYF.

In the case of this clone: The same CDR3 can be traced to other DNA sequences in this sample. The chain joins TRBV7-9 to TRBJ1-2; D not certain. Germline V CDR1 and CDR2: SEHNR, FQNEAQ (reference sequence). This CDR3 is 13 amino acids long. Trimming shortened V by 3 bases and J by 3 bases, and 8 bases separated the two germline ends. CDR3 sequence reads: CASSLKRDYGYTF. The DNA for the CDR3 is TGTGCCAGCAGCTTGAAACGCGACTATGGCTACACCTTC.

The V and J genes are TRBV18 and TRBJ2-2; D is possibly TRBD1 (5 bases). V was cut by 6 bases and J by 3 bases, with 11 bases left in between. Germline CDR1 and CDR2: KGHSH and LQKENI. This CDR3 spans 14 amino acids. CDR3 coding DNA: TGTGCCAGCTCCAAGGGGCAGTACACCGGGGAGCTGTTTTTT. As protein: CASSKGQYTGELFF.

Remarks on this clone: The identical CDR3 is also encoded by other nucleotide sequences in the sample. The rearrangement links TRBV4-3 to TRBJ2-1; D possibly corresponds to TRBD2 (5 bases). Trimming took 0 bases from V and 7 from J, leaving 7 bases between them. The germline CDR1 and CDR2 sequences are LGHNA and YSLEER. The CDR3 is 13 residues long. The CDR3 region has the DNA TGCGCCAGCAGCCAAGATACGGGGAATGAGCAGTTCTTC. Translation gives CASSQDTGNEQFF.

This clone was detected only once. This chain links TRBV29-1 with TRBJ1-1, with 7 bases that match TRBD1. Germline V CDR1 and CDR2: SQVTM, ANQGSEA. CDR3 length: 13 residues. V was pared by 4 bases and J by 5 bases, with 7 bases of the junction left unmatched. The CDR3 is CSVGVNRGTEAFF. The CDR3 nucleotides read TGCAGCGTTGGGGTGAACAGGGGAACTGAAGCTTTCTTT.

For this clone: At the DNA level, this CDR3 is encoded by other sequences in the same sample as well. The chain links TRBV5-1 to TRBJ2-3, with D perhaps TRBD1 (5 bases). The V end lost 1 base, the J end lost 0 bases, and 9 bases lay between the germline ends. Germline lookup yields CDR1 SGHRS and CDR2 YFSETQ. The CDR3 loop spans 15 amino acids. The CDR3 loop is CASSLTGVSTDTQYF. For the CDR3, the DNA is TGCGCCAGCAGCTTGACAGGCGTCAGCACAGATACGCAGTATTTT.

This rearrangement joins TRBV7-8 to TRBJ2-3, with D possibly TRBD2 on 5 matching bases. Trimming shortened V by 4 bases and J by 3 bases, and 14 bases separated the two germline ends. CDR1 and CDR2 from the germline V gene are SGHVS and FQNEAQ. The CDR3 is 15 residues long. The CDR3 nucleotides are TGTGCCAGCAGCTCCCGTGAGGGAAGAACAGATACGCAGTATTTT. This gives the protein CASSSREGRTDTQYF.

The chain joins TRBV19 to TRBJ1-2; 11 nucleotides agree with TRBD1. After removal of 2 bases from V and 1 base from J, the junction contained 12 bases not matched to a gene. Germline lookup yields CDR1 LNHDA and CDR2 SQIVND (reference sequence). This CDR3 region has 19 residues. The CDR3 sequence: CASSIPGTGGNGYNYGYTF. DNA of the CDR3: TGTGCCAGTAGTATACCCGGGACAGGGGGAAACGGGTATAACTATGGCTACACCTTC.

This chain uses TRBV5-1 with TRBJ2-2; no firm D call. CDR3 length: 16 amino acids. Looked up from germline, CDR1 is SGHRS and CDR2 is YFSETQ. V dropped 4 bases and J dropped 7 bases, with 20 bases sitting between them. This chain's CDR3 is CASSGAGSVSVGELFF. As DNA, the CDR3 is TGCGCCAGCAGCGGCGCCGGGTCCGTTTCCGTCGGGGAGCTGTTTTTT.